This TCR beta chain comes out of a study of identifying expanded T cells in peripheral blood (dated 2019 in TCRdb). Notes on the research overall: Separate aliquots of the same genomic DNA pool were sequenced to produce technical replicates, and four replicates were compared in pairs.

The study at large found these results: Across all healthy-donor time intervals, the beta-binomial model significantly cut both the number of clones called differentially abundant and the false-positive rate. The authors expected that over much longer intervals, such as months to years, biological variance in healthy repertoires might increase even further. Between technical replicates the binomial model flagged 0.9 to 1.5 differentially abundant clones, whereas over about two weeks the binomial model flagged about 16.4 and over about four weeks about 19. In all healthy donors, the variance in clone template counts between samples taken around 14 days apart rose significantly as total template count increased.

Regarding this clone: Its specific antigen is unknown. Per-base quality was not reported, and no clone a single base away is much larger than it.

The CDR3 starts with the cysteine, ends with the phenylalanine, and has 14 residues. Of all the DNA, just the CDR3 is kept, 42 bases in frame from base 1. CDR1 and CDR2, looked up from the germline V gene, are LGHNA and YNFKEQ. The V end loses 3 bases and the J end loses 3 bases, and a stretch of 9 bases separates them. TCRbeta CDR3 regions were profiled by bias-controlled multiplex PCR amplification of genomic DNA with the immunoSEQ Assay. On the study's bioinformatics: The absolute abundance of each unique TCRbeta CDR3 region was quantified after sequences were collapsed and filtered. Differential abundance was tested with a binomial (Fisher-equivalent) model and with a beta-binomial model adding time-dependent variance fitted from healthy donors. Any clone with fewer than 5 combined templates was excluded, and a clone was called differentially abundant if its Benjamini-Hochberg FDR was below 0.01. Beta-binomial variance was modeled as a function of total template count across the two samples using the form v = (b*log(k)+a)^2. TCRdb took over this immuneACCESS table, retaining in-frame rearrangements with V and J assigned. Such tables are incomplete; in checked studies, under half of the missing clones stem from an unresolved V gene, and the remainder is unexplained. That table is the source of V, J and clone size, and D and trimming were worked out from the DNA. This sample lists 100,000 or so clones; approximately 90% were detected once. The ten largest clones capture about a sixth of the sample.

During the collection period, no infections or other immune events were recorded for the healthy donors. Time-dependent variance in a beta-binomial model of T-cell clone differential abundance was calibrated using healthy-donor blood repertoires as a training cohort. There were about 10 healthy donors in the training cohort, of whom 3 were female and 7 were male. The donors were between roughly 29 and 70 years old, with an average age of approximately 47 years. Obtained from a commercial supplier, whole blood was collected from each healthy donor at three time points set two weeks apart. For immunosequencing, genomic DNA was extracted from whole blood that had not been sorted.

This chain joins TRBV4-2 to TRBJ1-5, with the D gene too uncertain to name. The sequenced sample was blood. This TCR was recovered from a person aged 18 to 75 in good health. The nucleotides are TGTGCCAGCAGCCAGTCGGCAGACAATCAGCCCCAGCATTTT. Protein translation: CASSQSADNQPQHF.